The entry that follows covers one T cell receptor beta chain sequence. This entry belongs to a study of T cell responses to AZD1222 COVID-19 vaccine. Across the study: Analyses pooled second doses at about 4 or about 12 weeks.

Produced via immunoSEQ multiplex PCR; TCRdb's table is partial and in-frame only. This table has approximately 190,000 clones, approximately 91% appearing once. This TCR came from an adult in good health. The specimen was peripheral blood, collected on day 0 of AZD1222 vaccination.

The CDR3 spells CATSFEGGSSYEQYF. The CDR3 DNA follows: TGTGCCACCTCATTTGAGGGGGGGAGCTCCTACGAGCAGTACTTC. The gene calls are TRBV10-3 and TRBJ2-7; D is perhaps TRBD2 (7 bases). Trimming removed 10 bases at V and 0 bases at J, with 19 bases between. The CDR3 runs 15 residues. Germline CDR1 ENHRY, CDR2 SYGVKD.